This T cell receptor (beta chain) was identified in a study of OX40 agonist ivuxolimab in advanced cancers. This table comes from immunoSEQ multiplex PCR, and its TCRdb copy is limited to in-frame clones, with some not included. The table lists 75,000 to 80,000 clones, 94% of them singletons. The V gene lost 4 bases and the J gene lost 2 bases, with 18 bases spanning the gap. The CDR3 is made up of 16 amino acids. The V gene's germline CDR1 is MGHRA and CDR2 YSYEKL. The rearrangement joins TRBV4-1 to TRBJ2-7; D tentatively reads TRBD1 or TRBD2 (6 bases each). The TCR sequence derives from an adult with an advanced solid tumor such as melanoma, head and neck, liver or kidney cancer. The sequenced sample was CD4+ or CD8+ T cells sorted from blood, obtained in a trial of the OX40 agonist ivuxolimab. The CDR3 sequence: CASSRTLEGGTYEQYF. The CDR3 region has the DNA TGCGCCAGCAGCCGTACCTTGGAGGGGGGCACCTACGAGCAGTACTTC.